The TCR beta chain described here comes from a study of blood T cell repertoires in COVID-19. Study-level background: The study drew acute and convalescent COVID-19 samples from the United States, Italy and Spain.

This CDR3 has 15 amino acids. The V and J ends lost 2 bases and 0 bases respectively, with 10 bases between them. Germline lookup yields CDR1 MDHEN and CDR2 SYDVKM. The repertoire was sequenced with immunoSEQ multiplex PCR; TCRdb's copy has only in-frame clones and lacks some. The profile covers under 150,000 clones, with around 89% appearing a single time and around 26% taken by the ten largest. The sequence was obtained from a human donor in a cohort sampled during active COVID-19. The chain links TRBV28 to TRBJ2-5; a possible D gene is TRBD2 (6 bases). Sample: peripheral blood. The chain's CDR3 is CASSLNRRDQETQYF. DNA of the CDR3: TGTGCCAGCAGTTTAAACCGGAGGGACCAAGAGACCCAGTACTTC.